This TCR beta chain was sequenced in a study of cytomegalovirus exposure and HLA in healthy donors. General study results and limits: The study listed roughly 160 cytomegalovirus-associated TCR beta chains.

This clone occurred once. Its target is unknown. This CDR3 region has 15 residues. CDR1 and CDR2 (germline): PRHDT, FYEKMQ (reference sequence). V dropped 4 bases and J dropped 0 bases, with 11 bases sitting between them. Assay used: immunoSEQ multiplex PCR; TCRdb lists only in-frame clones, some missing. This table has roughly 190,000 clones, 86% appearing once. The receptor's source is a man aged 30 to 45 in good health and CMV-seropositive. Sequencing was carried out using PBMCs. The rearrangement joins TRBV13 to TRBJ2-3, with D possibly TRBD2 on 6 matching bases. The CDR3 DNA is TGTGCCAGCAGCTCCCGGGACTTTAGCACAGATACGCAGTATTTT. Translated: CASSSRDFSTDTQYF.